The 20 T cell receptor beta chains given below trace back to one sample, sequenced in a study of blood T cells in healthy people across ages. Then a second PCR, running about 6 to 12 cycles, was carried out with a sample-barcoded 5' primer and a J-beta primer mix. Via MiXCR, TCRdb re-called the 5' RACE reads, giving one row per CDR3 protein. The sample has almost 300,000 distinct CDR3 sequences, around 29% seen once. Sequenced input: blood. Receptor source: a woman in her seventies in good health.

The chain joins TRBV5-1 to TRBJ2-3; 7 bases map to TRBD1. Germline lookup yields CDR1 SGHRS and CDR2 YFSETQ. The ends lost 4 bases at V and 2 bases at J; junction bases unmatched: 7. CDR3 length: 15 residues. The CDR3 DNA is TGCGCCAGCAGCGCCACAGGGGATGCCACAGATACGCAGTATTTT. Amino acids: CASSATGDATDTQYF.

This chain links TRBV19 with TRBJ2-3; D call uncertain. Per the germline V gene, CDR1 is LNHDA and CDR2 is SQIVND (reference sequence). V was shortened by 5 bases and J by 3 bases, with 18 bases between the two germline ends. The CDR3 loop spans 16 amino acids. CDR3 sequence reads: CASSFGERRWTDTQYF. The CDR3 DNA reads as TGTGCCAGTAGTTTTGGGGAACGCCGATGGACAGATACGCAGTATTTT.

This clonotype has a handful of counts. The genes are TRBV15 and TRBJ2-5; possible D gene TRBD2, 5 bases. From germline, CDR1 is LNHNV and CDR2 YYDKDF (reference sequence). The CDR3 totals 16 residues. Trimming stripped 3 bases from V and 2 bases from J, with 16 bases between. The CDR3 loop reads CATSSPTGKGQETQYF. The CDR3 DNA is TGTGCCACCAGCAGTCCTACGGGGAAAGGTCAAGAGACCCAGTACTTC.

This clonotype was recorded a few times. The chain couples TRBV7-3 to TRBJ2-3; TRBD2 aligns across 8 bases. Unmatched junction bases numbered 7, after V lost 2 bases and J lost 3 bases. Germline V CDR1 and CDR2: SGHTA, FQGTGA. This CDR3 comprises 16 residues. Here the CDR3 reads CASSLGAGGMTDTQYF. DNA for the CDR3: TGTGCCAGCAGCTTAGGCGCGGGAGGAATGACAGATACGCAGTATTTT. The full variable domain, its missing parts supplied by reference TRBV7-3 and TRBJ2-3, is GAGVSQTPSNKVTEKGKYVELRCDPISGHTALYWYRQSLGQGPEFLIYFQGTGAADDSGLPNDRFFAVRPEGSVSTLKIQRTERGDSAVYLCASSLGAGGMTDTQYFGPGTRLTVL.

This chain links TRBV11-2 with TRBJ1-4, with a possible D match to TRBD1 (5 bases). CDR3 length equals 14 residues. CDR1 SGHAT and CDR2 FQNNGV come from the germline V gene. V lost 3 bases and J lost 0, with 5 bases in between. The CDR3 protein is CASSFRATNEKLFF. DNA of the CDR3: TGTGCCAGCAGCTTCAGGGCAACTAATGAAAAACTGTTTTTT.

V is TRBV21-1 and J is TRBJ2-7; the table gives TRBD2 as D, unverified against the DNA. TRBV21-1 is shown as a pseudogene. The CDR3 consists of 18 residues. CDR3: CASSKENIGLAGFYEQYF. The CDR3 region has the DNA TGTGCCAGCAGCAAAGAGAACATCGGACTAGCGGGCTTCTACGAGCAGTACTTC.

The chain recombines TRBV5-1 with TRBJ2-7, with D unresolved. Trimming removed 0 bases from V and 0 bases from J, with 13 bases in between. The germline V gene encodes CDR1 SGHRS and CDR2 YFSETQ. CDR3 size: 16 residues. The CDR3 DNA is TGCGCCAGCAGCTTGGCTGAGACACAGAACTCCTACGAGCAGTACTTC. Its translation is CASSLAETQNSYEQYF.

The V gene is TRBV7-9, the J gene TRBJ1-1, with unresolved D. V was pared by 0 bases and J by 0 bases, with 5 bases between. The CDR3 sequence is 14 residues long. Germline CDR1 is SEHNR and CDR2 is FQNEAQ (reference sequence). CDR3 loop: CASSLAMMNTEAFF. The CDR3 bases are TGTGCCAGCAGCTTAGCAATGATGAACACTGAAGCTTTCTTT.

This rearrangement joins TRBV3-1 to TRBJ2-2, with D tentatively TRBD2 (6 bases). From germline, CDR1 is LGHDT and CDR2 YNNKEL (reference sequence). The CDR3 sequence is 14 residues long. The V gene lost 7 bases and the J gene lost 6 bases, with 15 bases spanning the gap. CDR3 amino acids: CASTGTANAGELFF. In DNA, the CDR3 is TGTGCCAGCACCGGGACTGCCAATGCCGGGGAGCTGTTTTTT.

The chain has TRBV2 and TRBJ2-7; D is uncertain. The length of the CDR3 is 12 residues. CDR1 and CDR2 (germline): SNHLY, FYNNEI. V was cut by 5 bases and J by 2 bases, with 7 bases left in between. CDR3 DNA: TGTGCCAGCAGTTTTGAGGCCTACGAGCAGTACTTC. This codes for CASSFEAYEQYF.

This clonotype was observed a few times. The genes are TRBV12-5 and TRBJ2-7; possible D gene TRBD1, 5 bases. V lost 6 bases and J lost 1, with 10 bases in between. The CDR3 is 13 residues long. Per germline, CDR1 LGHNT and CDR2 FRNRAP. The CDR3 loop is CASGSDRSYEQYF. The DNA of the CDR3 is TGTGCTAGTGGCTCCGACAGATCCTACGAGCAGTACTTC.

This clonotype appeared a few times. J is TRBJ2-5 and V is TRBV7-9, with D perhaps being TRBD1 or TRBD2 (6 bases each). This CDR3 spans 14 amino acids. CDR1 and CDR2 (germline): SEHNR, FQNEAQ (reference sequence). Trimming pared 8 bases from V and 3 bases from J, leaving 16 bases between. CDR3: CASAKMGGEETQYF. CDR3 sequence (DNA): TGTGCCAGCGCTAAAATGGGGGGCGAAGAGACCCAGTACTTC.

The chain joins TRBV28 to TRBJ2-7, with D perhaps TRBD2 (6 bases). CDR1 is MDHEN and CDR2 is SYDVKM in the germline V gene. Trimming shortened V by 6 bases and J by 7 bases, and 19 bases separated the two germline ends. The length of the CDR3 is 14 residues. CDR3 protein: CASRTPRESWEQYF. CDR3 nucleotides: TGTGCCAGCAGGACGCCCCGGGAGTCGTGGGAGCAGTACTTC.

The chain carries TRBV4-1 and TRBJ2-5, with 7 bases fitting TRBD2. The J call may not be correct, given that the DNA end is closer to TRBJ2-1. CDR3 length equals 15 residues. The V gene's germline CDR1 is MGHRA and CDR2 YSYEKL. Here the CDR3 DNA reads TGCGCCAGCAGCCAAGTGGGGGGGAGGAACAATGAGCAGTTCTTC. Encoded protein: CASSQVGGRNNEQFF.

This clonotype is labeled as medium-sized. The DNA of the CDR3 is TGCAGCGTAGGGACAGGGAATGAGGTCTACGAGCAGTACTTC. Its protein is CSVGTGNEVYEQYF. The chain joins TRBV20-1 to TRBJ2-7; 9 nucleotides agree with TRBD1. Per the germline V gene, CDR1 is DFQATT and CDR2 is SNEGSKA (reference sequence). The CDR3 length is 14 residues.

This chain joins TRBV11-2 and TRBJ2-2; D call uncertain. Trimming shortened V by 2 bases and J by 5 bases, and 9 bases separated the two germline ends. CDR3 length: 14 residues. From germline, CDR1 is SGHAT and CDR2 FQNNGV. CDR3: CASSLLWSTGELFF. CDR3 in DNA: TGTGCCAGCAGCTTACTATGGTCTACCGGGGAGCTGTTTTTT.

This rearrangement joins TRBV6-5 to TRBJ2-1; 8 bases align to TRBD1. The CDR3 extends over 14 amino acids. V lost 8 bases and J lost 3; bases outside the gene matches: 6. The germline V gene encodes CDR1 MNHEY and CDR2 SVGAGI. This CDR3 is CASRSGGNYNEQFF. DNA of the CDR3: TGTGCCAGCCGGTCAGGGGGCAACTACAATGAGCAGTTCTTC.

Remarks on this clonotype: The DNA is omitted, as the CDR3 cannot be located on it reliably, and the CDR3 follows TCRdb's listing. This chain links TRBV6-2 or TRBV6-3 with TRBJ2-2; TRBD1 reflects the table's D call only, with no check against the DNA. Germline V gene lookup returns CDR1 MNHEY and CDR2 SVGEGT. The CDR3 is 23 amino acids in total, end residues counted. CDR3 protein: CASSYAGRGTEAFFGQGTGELFF.

This clonotype came up a few times. The V and J genes are TRBV7-2 and TRBJ2-1; 9 bases agree with TRBD2. In germline, CDR1 is SGHTA, CDR2 FQGNSA. The V gene end was trimmed by 4 bases and the J gene end by 2 bases; junction bases not matched to a gene: 12. This CDR3 contains 18 residues. CDR3 nucleotides: TGTGCCAGCAGCTCCCTAGGCCCCTCTAGCGGGGCCTACAATGAGCAGTTCTTC. It is translated as CASSSLGPSSGAYNEQFF.

This clonotype appeared a few times. The chain combines TRBV20-1 with TRBJ2-1; 14 bases align to TRBD2. The V gene's germline CDR1 is DFQATT and CDR2 SNEGSKA (reference sequence). The CDR3 runs to 18 residues. Trimming removed 2 bases from V and 1 base from J; junction bases left unmatched: 7. The CDR3 protein is CSARPGLAGVLSYNEQFF. CDR3 DNA: TGCAGTGCTAGACCGGGACTAGCGGGAGTGCTGTCCTACAATGAGCAGTTCTTC.